The sequence of this T cell receptor beta chain was determined in a study of shared clonotypes between healthy human individuals. Overall study context: The plates for each donor numbered three CD4 naive, three CD4 memory, two CD8 naive and one CD8 memory.

The V gene's germline CDR1 is SGHVS and CDR2 FNYEAQ. This CDR3 has 15 amino acids. V lost 2 bases and J lost 5, with 14 bases in between. For every subset, genomic DNA was evenly distributed across several immunoSEQ plates. Clones were read by immunoSEQ multiplex PCR, and TCRdb kept only the in-frame ones, dropping some. Counted here are millions of clones, around 94% occurring once; the ten biggest clones make up over 0.12%. The receptor's source is a man younger than 35 in good health. The sample consisted of naive CD4+ T cells sorted from blood. The subset denotes: CD45RA+ positively selected. The chain couples TRBV7-6 to TRBJ2-3; possibly TRBD2 for D (6 bases). The DNA for the CDR3 is TGTGCCAGCAGCTTAAGCGGGCTCACAAAAGATACGCAGTATTTT. It encodes CASSLSGLTKDTQYF.